This T cell receptor beta chain was recorded in a study of T cells after yellow fever vaccination. Study-wide points: Boosting was followed by the reappearance of most primary-vaccination clones (under 97% CD4, about 90% CD8).

As TCR cDNA was made by 5'RACE template switching, a universal primer site and UMIs were added. One entry per CDR3 protein results from TCRdb running MiXCR on the 5' RACE reads. The sample includes around 320,000 distinct CDR3 sequences, roughly 8.7% of them seen just once. As concerns this clonotype: The target antigen is unknown.

The CDR3 runs 15 residues. The V gene lost 0 bases and the J gene lost 6 bases, with 12 bases spanning the gap. Looked up from germline, CDR1 is SGDLS and CDR2 is YYNGEE. Sample: CD4+ T cells sorted from PBMCs, taken 5 days after the yellow fever booster vaccination. The V call is TRBV9, the J call TRBJ1-4; perhaps TRBD1 as D (5 bases). The receptor was isolated from a man aged 18 to 29 who received the YFV17D yellow fever vaccine. CDR3 sequence reads: CASSVGGGGYEKLFF. CDR3 nucleotides: TGTGCCAGCAGCGTAGGTGGGGGGGGATATGAAAAACTGTTTTTT.